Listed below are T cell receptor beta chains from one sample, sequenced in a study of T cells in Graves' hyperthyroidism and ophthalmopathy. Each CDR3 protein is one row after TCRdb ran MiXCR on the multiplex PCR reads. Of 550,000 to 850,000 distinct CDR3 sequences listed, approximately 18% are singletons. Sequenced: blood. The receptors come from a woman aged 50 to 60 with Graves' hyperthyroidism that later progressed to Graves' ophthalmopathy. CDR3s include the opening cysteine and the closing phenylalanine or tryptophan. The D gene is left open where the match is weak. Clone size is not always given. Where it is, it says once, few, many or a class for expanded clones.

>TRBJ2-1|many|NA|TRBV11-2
TGTGCCAGCGTAGGGATTTCCTACAATGAGCAGTTCTTC
CASVGISYNEQFF
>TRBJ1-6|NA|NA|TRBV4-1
TGCGCCAGCAGCCCAATCAGGGTACGGGGAAATTCACCCCTCCACTTT
CASSPIRVRGNSPLHF
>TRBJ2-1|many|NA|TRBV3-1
TGTGCCAGCAGCCTGACCCCGGACACCTCCTACAATGAGCAGTTCTTC
CASSLTPDTSYNEQFF
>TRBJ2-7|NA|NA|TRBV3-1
TGTGCCAGCAGCCGACAGGTGATGTACGAGCAGTACTTC
CASSRQVMYEQYF
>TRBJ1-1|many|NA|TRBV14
TGTGCCAGCAGCCAAGAAGCATGGGTGAGGATGGGCACTGAAGCTTTCTTT
CASSQEAWVRMGTEAFF
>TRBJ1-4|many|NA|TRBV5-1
TGCGCCAGCAGCTCCTCAGGGGACGGTAATGAAAAACTGTTTTTT
CASSSSGDGNEKLFF
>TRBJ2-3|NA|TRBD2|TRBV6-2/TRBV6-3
TGTGCCAGCCACCGCGGGGGGGCCTCTGCAGATACGCAGTATTTT
CASHRGGASADTQYF
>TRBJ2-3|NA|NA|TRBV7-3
TGTGCCAGCAGCTTATTGGGGGGGGGGCCAGATACGCAGTATTTT
CASSLLGGGPDTQYF
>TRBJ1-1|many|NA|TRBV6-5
TGTGCCAGCAGTTACTCACAGGCTCCTGAAGCTTTCTTT
CASSYSQAPEAFF
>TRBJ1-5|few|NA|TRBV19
TGTGCCAGTAGTGTTGACAGTAATAGCAATCAGCCCCAGCATTTT
CASSVDSNSNQPQHF
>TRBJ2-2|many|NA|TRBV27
TGTGCCAGCAGTTTATTTGTCCTCCCAGCCTCGAACACCGGGGAGCTGTTTTTT
CASSLFVLPASNTGELFF
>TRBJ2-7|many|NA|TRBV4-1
TGCGCCAGCAGCCAGGAGGGACAGACCCTCTACGAGCAGTACTTC
CASSQEGQTLYEQYF
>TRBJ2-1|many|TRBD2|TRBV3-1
TGTGCCAGCAGCCCCCGGACTAGCGGGGTGGGCAATGAGCAGTTCTTC
CASSPRTSGVGNEQFF
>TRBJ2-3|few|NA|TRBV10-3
TGTGCCATCAGCCTGATGACTAGCACAGATACGCAGTATTTT
CAISLMTSTDTQYF
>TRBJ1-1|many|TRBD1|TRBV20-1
TGCAGTGCTCCCTCTGACAGGGTAACGGTGAACACTGAAGCTTTCTTT
CSAPSDRVTVNTEAFF
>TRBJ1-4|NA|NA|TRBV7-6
TGTGCCAGCAGCTTAGGGAGACTACTCAGCCCGGGTGAAAAACTGTTTTTT
CASSLGRLLSPGEKLFF
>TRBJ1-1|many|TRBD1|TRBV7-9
TGTGCCAGCAGCTCTTGGGACAGGGAAGCGAAAGCTTTCTTT
CASSSWDREAKAFF
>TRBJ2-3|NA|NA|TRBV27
TGTGCCAGCAGTTCCCGTGACGGGTTTCAGGGGGATACGCAGTATTTT
CASSSRDGFQGDTQYF
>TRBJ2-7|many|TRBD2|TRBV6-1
TGTGCCAGCAGGACCGGGACTAGCGGGGACGAGCAGTACTTC
CASRTGTSGDEQYF
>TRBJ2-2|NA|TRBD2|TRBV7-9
TGTGCCAGCAGCTCCCGACTAGCGGGGGGCAACACCGGGGAGCTGTTTTTT
CASSSRLAGGNTGELFF
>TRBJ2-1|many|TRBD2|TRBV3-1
TGTGCCAGCCAGGGACTAGCGGGGTCACAGTTCTTC
CASQGLAGSQFF
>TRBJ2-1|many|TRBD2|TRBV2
TGTGCCAGCAGGCCACTAGCGGGGGGGTTAGGTGAGCAGTTCTTC
CASRPLAGGLGEQFF